This T cell receptor (beta chain) was retrieved from a study of cytomegalovirus exposure and HLA in healthy donors. Primers for the PCR totalled 60 Vbeta and 13 Jbeta. The protocol was immunoSEQ multiplex PCR, while the TCRdb copy is restricted to in-frame clones and leaves out a portion. The sample holds some 150,000 clones, roughly 77% seen once. The length of the CDR3 is 13 residues. Deletions cut 4 bases from V and 8 bases from J, with 12 bases between. From germline, CDR1 is SGHTA and CDR2 FQGNSA. The gene calls are TRBV7-2 and TRBJ2-1, with D unresolved. Input material: PBMCs. This receptor was taken from a woman younger than 45 in good health and CMV-seronegative. CDR3 loop: CASSSRRRDEQFF. CDR3 nucleotide sequence: TGTGCCAGCAGCTCAAGACGCCGGGATGAGCAGTTCTTC. The variable domain in full, with the rest retrieved from reference TRBV7-2 and TRBJ2-1, is GAGVSQSPSNKVTEKGKDVELRCDPISGHTALYWYRQSLGQGLEFLIYFQGNSAPDKSGLPSDRFSAERTGGSVSTLTIQRTQQEDSAVYLCASSSRRRDEQFFGPGTRLTVL.